Listed below are T cell receptor beta chains from one sample, sequenced in a study of cytomegalovirus exposure and HLA in healthy donors. Sequenced by immunoSEQ multiplex PCR; TCRdb stores in-frame clones only, minus some. The table includes more than 75,000 clones, roughly four fifths detected once. Source material: PBMCs. Receptors were obtained from a woman between 50 and 59 years old in good health and CMV-seropositive. Both conserved end residues are part of each CDR3. Fields, in order: J gene, clone size, V gene, D gene, CDR3 length, CDR3 DNA, CDR3 protein. A D gene is named only where the DNA matches it firmly. The size of a clone is reported for some rows only, either as once, few or many, or as a class for expanded clones.

>TRBJ2-7|-|TRBV27|-|11
TGTGCCAGCATGACAGCTTACGAGCAGTACTTC
CASMTAYEQYF
>TRBJ2-2|-|TRBV30|TRBD1|14
TGTGCCTGGATGGGACAGGCCTTCCCCGGGGAGCTGTTTTTT
CAWMGQAFPGELFF
>TRBJ2-7|-|TRBV19|TRBD2|14
TGTGCCACCTTAGCGGGAGGGCCCTCCAACGAGCAGTACTTC
CATLAGGPSNEQYF
>TRBJ2-5|-|TRBV27|TRBD2|17
TGTGCCAGCAGTTTAAGCCAGGGGGTTCCTAGCGGGAGGCCCCAGTACTTC
CASSLSQGVPSGRPQYF
>TRBJ1-1|medium-sized|TRBV4-2|-|15
TGTGCCAGCAGCCAAGTTCAAACGGGGGGCAGTGAAGCTTTCTTT
CASSQVQTGGSEAFF
>TRBJ2-2|few|TRBV2|-|15
TGTGCCAGCACCGCAGACGGAGGGATCATCGGGGAGCTGTTTTTT
CASTADGGIIGELFF
>TRBJ2-7|-|TRBV30|TRBD2|15
TGTGCCTGGACCGTCGGGGGAGCGGGAGCCTACGAGCAGTACTTC
CAWTVGGAGAYEQYF
>TRBJ1-3|-|TRBV6-5|-|16
TGTGCCAGCAGTTCGCTTCACAGTGACTCTGGAAACACCATATATTTT
CASSSLHSDSGNTIYF
>TRBJ1-5|-|TRBV2|TRBD1|15
TGTGCCAGCAGTGAATTGGGACAGCCTAATCAGCCCCAGCATTTT
CASSELGQPNQPQHF
>TRBJ2-7|-|TRBV7-7|-|14
TGTGCTAGCAGCTTAGAGGCCCAGGGCTACGAGCAGTACTTC
CASSLEAQGYEQYF